These 23 T cell receptor beta chains were all obtained from the same sample, sequenced in a study of blood T cells in healthy people across ages. For the second PCR, which ran for about 6 to 11 cycles, a sample-barcoded 5' primer and a J-beta primer mix were used. Each CDR3 protein gets one entry after TCRdb re-called the 5' RACE reads with MiXCR. The data contain approximately 1,700,000 distinct CDR3 sequences, 39% of them singletons. The material sequenced was blood. Receptors were obtained from a human donor in good health.

This clonotype was seen a handful of times. Germline and junction disagree at one end, which may indicate a read error. V is TRBV12-3 or TRBV12-4 and J is TRBJ2-5; no definite D call. This CDR3 region has 10 residues. The CDR3 DNA reads TGTGCCAGCTCCCAAGAGGCCCAGTACTTC. Its translation is CASSQEAQYF.

This clonotype was seen a few times. The rearrangement joins TRBV4-3 to TRBJ2-1, with D unclear. V lost 0 bases and J lost 4, with 7 bases in between. The length of the CDR3 is 14 residues. The germline V gene has CDR1 LGHNA and CDR2 YSLEER. The CDR3 spells CASSQDWSYNEQFF. CDR3 sequence (DNA): TGCGCCAGCAGCCAAGACTGGTCGTACAATGAGCAGTTCTTC.

The J gene is TRBJ2-7, the V gene TRBV29-1; no clear D gene. Germline CDR1 and CDR2: SQVTM and ANQGSEA. Trimming shortened V by 5 bases and J by 2 bases, and 13 bases separated the two germline ends. The CDR3 runs 13 residues. CDR3 DNA: TGCAGCGTTCTCTACACGGGTGCCTACGAGCAGTACTTC. The encoded protein is CSVLYTGAYEQYF.

V and J are TRBV20-1 and TRBJ2-3; 7 bases map to TRBD2. The CDR3 consists of 11 residues. Losses at the gene ends were 6 bases for V and 5 bases for J; bases not matched to a gene: 2. Germline V CDR1 and CDR2: DFQATT, SNEGSKA (reference sequence). The DNA for the CDR3 is TGCAGTGCGGGCGGGGGAGATACGCAGTATTTT. Translated: CSAGGGDTQYF.

This clonotype was observed a few times. This chain uses TRBV12-3 or TRBV12-4 with TRBJ1-1; TRBD1 matches 8 bases. The CDR3 is 14 amino acids. V was pared by 4 bases and J by 5 bases, with 6 bases of the junction left unmatched. CDR3 nucleotides: TGTGCCAGCAGTTCGCAGGGGGCTCATACTGAAGCTTTCTTT. It codes for CASSSQGAHTEAFF.

This clonotype was counted a few times. The chain joins TRBV27 to TRBJ1-5; 8 bases agree with TRBD1. This CDR3 has 15 residues. The germline V gene encodes CDR1 MNHEY and CDR2 SMNVEV (reference sequence). V was pared by 6 bases and J by 6 bases, with 10 bases of the junction left unmatched. The CDR3 spells CASSSGTGRFQPQHF. CDR3 coding DNA: TGTGCCAGCAGCTCCGGGACAGGCCGTTTTCAGCCCCAGCATTTT.

The chain links TRBV7-2 to TRBJ2-7, with D possibly TRBD1 on 6 matching bases. The germline CDR1 and CDR2 sequences are SGHTA and FQGNSA. CDR3 length: 15 amino acids. Trimming took 1 base from V and 4 from J, leaving 14 bases between them. CDR3 sequence: CASSLVQGMEYEQYF. The CDR3, as DNA: TGTGCCAGCAGCTTAGTCCAGGGGATGGAGTACGAGCAGTACTTC.

This clonotype showed up just a few times. The chain uses TRBV7-3 and TRBJ2-7; tentatively, D is TRBD1 (6 bases). The germline V gene encodes CDR1 SGHTA and CDR2 FQGTGA. The CDR3 runs to 16 residues. V was cut by 5 bases and J by 3 bases, with 20 bases left in between. CDR3 protein: CASSKGWGPGYYEQYF. Written as DNA, the CDR3 is TGTGCCAGCAGCAAGGGGTGGGGGCCTGGATACTACGAGCAGTACTTC.

J is TRBJ2-1 and V is TRBV5-1; D ambiguous. CDR1 and CDR2 from the germline V gene are SGHRS and YFSETQ. The CDR3 extends over 15 amino acids. Between the trimmed V and J ends, which lost 4 bases and 3 bases, there was a span of 14 bases. CDR3 coding DNA: TGCGCCAGCAGCCCGGCGGCCGACGTCTACAATGAGCAGTTCTTC. The encoded protein is CASSPAADVYNEQFF.

In this sample, this clonotype turned up a few times. This sequence joins TRBV4-1 and TRBJ1-4; perhaps TRBD1 as D (6 bases). V lost 1 base and J lost 5, with 11 bases in between. The CDR3 sequence is 15 residues long. Germline V CDR1 and CDR2: MGHRA, YSYEKL. CDR3 bases: TGCGCCAGCAGCCAAGGTCCAGGGGTAAATGAAAAACTGTTTTTT. Its translation: CASSQGPGVNEKLFF.

The chain has TRBV14 and TRBJ1-2; TRBD1 is a possible D gene (6 bases). Looked up from germline, CDR1 is SGHDN and CDR2 is FVKESK. Between the trimmed V and J ends, which lost 0 bases and 7 bases, there was a span of 21 bases. This CDR3 contains 17 residues. CDR3 DNA: TGTGCCAGCAGCCAAGAACGGGGGCTCAGATCGAGAGGTGGCTACACCTTC. It yields the protein CASSQERGLRSRGGYTF.

The gene calls are TRBV15 and TRBJ2-7; D is unclear. The V end was cut by 3 bases, the J end by 7 bases, with 1 base between. Germline CDR1 reads LNHNV; CDR2 reads YYDKDF (reference sequence). The CDR3 covers 9 residues. The CDR3 here is CATSREQYF. DNA for the CDR3: TGTGCCACCAGCAGGGAGCAGTACTTC.

A remark on this clonotype: With a much larger clone just one base away, this may be a read error. This rearrangement joins TRBV7-6 to TRBJ1-2; 8 nucleotides line up with TRBD1. The germline V gene encodes CDR1 SGHVS and CDR2 FNYEAQ. There are 14 residues in the CDR3. The CDR3 nucleotides read TGTGCCAACAGCTCCCGACAGGGGAGTGGAGGCTACACCTTC. This gives the protein CANSSRQGSGGYTF.

This clonotype was counted at least ten times. The chain uses TRBV9 and TRBJ2-5; D is perhaps TRBD2 (6 bases). Trimming took 0 bases from V and 1 from J, leaving 16 bases between them. The CDR3 length is 17 residues. Germline V gene sequence: CDR1 SGDLS, CDR2 YYNGEE. The CDR3 coding sequence is TGTGCCAGCAGCGTAGATTGGGGTAGCGGTACCCAAGAGACCCAGTACTTC. It is translated as CASSVDWGSGTQETQYF. Combining the CDR3 with reference TRBV9 and TRBJ2-5 gives the whole variable domain DSGVTQTPKHLITATGQRVTLRCSPRSGDLSVYWYQQSLDQGLQFLIQYYNGEERAKGNILERFSAQQFPDLHSELNLSSLELGDSALYFCASSVDWGSGTQETQYFGPGTRLLVL.

The genes are TRBV7-6 and TRBJ2-1, with 7 bases matching TRBD1. Germline CDR1 reads SGHVS; CDR2 reads FNYEAQ. The V segment lost 6 bases and the J segment 7 bases; nucleotides outside the gene matches: 6. The CDR3 runs to 13 residues. The CDR3 DNA reads as TGTGCCAGCAGGAAGACAGGGCAAAATGAGCAGTTCTTC. It encodes CASRKTGQNEQFF.

Comment on this clonotype: The junction departs from germline at one end; a sequencing error may be responsible. The chain has TRBV3-1 and TRBJ2-1; 8 bases are shared with TRBD2. The CDR3 spans 15 residues. The germline V gene encodes CDR1 LGHDT and CDR2 YNNKEL (reference sequence). CDR3 bases: TGTGCCGGCAGCCAAGGAGCGGGAGAGTGGTATGAGCAGTTCTTC. Its translation: CAGSQGAGEWYEQFF.

This rearrangement joins TRBV10-3 to TRBJ2-3; no firm D call. Trimming removed 5 bases at V and 6 bases at J, with 9 bases between. This CDR3 has 12 amino acids. Germline-derived CDR1 and CDR2 are ENHRY and SYGVKD. The CDR3 sequence is CAISSSRDTQYF. CDR3 coding DNA: TGTGCCATCAGTTCGAGTCGGGATACGCAGTATTTT.

The chain couples TRBV4-1 to TRBJ1-1; no reliable D call. Germline V gene sequence: CDR1 MGHRA, CDR2 YSYEKL. The germline V and J ends were trimmed by 7 bases and 1 base, with 10 bases remaining between them. There are 13 residues in the CDR3. For the CDR3, the DNA is TGCGCCAGCAACCAGGCTCGGAACACTGAAGCTTTCTTT. Translating gives CASNQARNTEAFF.

This clonotype was recorded a few times. The chain recombines TRBV6-1 with TRBJ2-3, with D hard to call. This CDR3 spans 14 amino acids. Trimming cost V 2 bases and J 3 bases, with 9 bases left between them. Germline CDR1 is MNHNS and CDR2 is SASEGT. The CDR3, as DNA: TGTGCCAGCAGTGAAACGTGGAGAACAGATACGCAGTATTTT. It encodes CASSETWRTDTQYF.

This chain joins TRBV10-3 and TRBJ1-1; D possibly corresponds to TRBD1 (5 bases). Trimming took off 6 bases at V and 2 bases at J, with 10 bases between the two ends. Germline lookup yields CDR1 ENHRY and CDR2 SYGVKD. The CDR3 has 13 residues. The CDR3 sequence: CAIRLTANTEAFF. Here the CDR3 DNA reads TGTGCCATCAGATTGACAGCAAACACTGAAGCTTTCTTT.

This sequence joins TRBV7-2 and TRBJ1-5; tentative D call: TRBD1 (5 bases). Trimming left V 2 bases short and J 5 bases short, with 10 bases between. The CDR3 has 14 residues. Germline V gene lookup returns CDR1 SGHTA and CDR2 FQGNSA. CDR3 sequence reads: CASSLTRADQPQHF. CDR3 nucleotides: TGTGCCAGCAGCTTAACCAGGGCGGATCAGCCCCAGCATTTT.

The chain carries TRBV12-3 or TRBV12-4 and TRBJ2-2; perhaps D is TRBD1 or TRBD2 (6 bases each). Trimming cost V 4 bases and J 7 bases, with 13 bases left between them. The CDR3 totals 14 residues. The CDR3, as DNA: TGTGCCAGCAGTTATGGGGGGCCGGACGGGGAGCTGTTTTTT. Its protein is CASSYGGPDGELFF.

Here the CDR3 reads CSASGTSGNLQETQYF. CDR3 sequence (DNA): TGCAGTGCAAGTGGGACTAGCGGGAATCTCCAAGAGACCCAGTACTTC. The rearrangement uses TRBV20-1 and TRBJ2-5; 13 bases are shared with TRBD2. Looked up from germline, CDR1 is DFQATT and CDR2 is SNEGSKA (reference sequence). The CDR3 length is 16 residues. V was pared by 6 bases and J by 1 base, with 8 bases of the junction left unmatched.